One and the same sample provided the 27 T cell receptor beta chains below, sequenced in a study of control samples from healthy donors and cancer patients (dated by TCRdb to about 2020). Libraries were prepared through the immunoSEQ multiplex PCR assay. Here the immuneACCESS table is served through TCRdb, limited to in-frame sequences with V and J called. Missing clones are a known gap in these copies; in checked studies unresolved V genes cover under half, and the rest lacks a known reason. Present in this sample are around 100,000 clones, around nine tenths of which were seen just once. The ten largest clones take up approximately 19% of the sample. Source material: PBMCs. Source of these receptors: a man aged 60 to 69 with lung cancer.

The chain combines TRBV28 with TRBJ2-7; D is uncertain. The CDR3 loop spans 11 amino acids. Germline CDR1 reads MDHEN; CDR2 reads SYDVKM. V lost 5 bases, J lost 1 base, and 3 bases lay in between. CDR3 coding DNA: TGTGCCAGCAGTATTTCCTACGAGCAGTACTTC. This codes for CASSISYEQYF.

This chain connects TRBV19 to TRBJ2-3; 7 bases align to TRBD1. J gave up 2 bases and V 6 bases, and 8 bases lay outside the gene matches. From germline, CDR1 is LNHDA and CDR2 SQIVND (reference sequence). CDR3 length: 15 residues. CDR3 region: CASRLTGADTDTQYF. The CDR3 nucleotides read TGTGCCAGTAGATTAACAGGGGCCGACACAGATACGCAGTATTTT.

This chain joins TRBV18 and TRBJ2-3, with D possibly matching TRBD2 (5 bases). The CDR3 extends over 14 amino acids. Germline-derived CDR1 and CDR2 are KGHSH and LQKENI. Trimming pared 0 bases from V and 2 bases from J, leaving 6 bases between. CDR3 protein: CASSPPRATDTQYF. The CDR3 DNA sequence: TGTGCCAGCTCACCACCGCGGGCCACAGATACGCAGTATTTT.

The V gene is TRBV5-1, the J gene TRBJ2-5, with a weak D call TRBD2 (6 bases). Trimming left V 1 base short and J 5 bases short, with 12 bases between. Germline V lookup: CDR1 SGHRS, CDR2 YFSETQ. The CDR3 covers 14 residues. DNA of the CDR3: TGCGCCAGCAGCTTGTCGGGGGTTGGGGAGACCCAGTACTTC. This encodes CASSLSGVGETQYF.

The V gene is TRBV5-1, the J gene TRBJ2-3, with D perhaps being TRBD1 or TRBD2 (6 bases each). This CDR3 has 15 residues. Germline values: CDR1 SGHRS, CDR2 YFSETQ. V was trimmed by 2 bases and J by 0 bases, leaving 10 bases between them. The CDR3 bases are TGCGCCAGCAGCTTCTCGGGGGCGAGCACAGATACGCAGTATTTT. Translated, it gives CASSFSGASTDTQYF.

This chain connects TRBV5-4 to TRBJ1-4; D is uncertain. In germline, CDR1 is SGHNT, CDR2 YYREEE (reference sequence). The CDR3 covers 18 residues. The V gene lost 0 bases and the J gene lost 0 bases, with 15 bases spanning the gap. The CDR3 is CASSLALISPATNEKLFF. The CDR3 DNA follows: TGTGCCAGCAGCTTGGCTCTCATATCTCCGGCAACTAATGAAAAACTGTTTTTT.

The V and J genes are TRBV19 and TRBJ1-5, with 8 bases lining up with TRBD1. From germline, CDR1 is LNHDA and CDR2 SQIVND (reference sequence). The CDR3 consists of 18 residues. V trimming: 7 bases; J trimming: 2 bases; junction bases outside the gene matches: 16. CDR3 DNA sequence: TGTGCCAGTACCCTCGGACAGGGTGCGGTGGGGGGCAATCAGCCCCAGCATTTT. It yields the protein CASTLGQGAVGGNQPQHF.

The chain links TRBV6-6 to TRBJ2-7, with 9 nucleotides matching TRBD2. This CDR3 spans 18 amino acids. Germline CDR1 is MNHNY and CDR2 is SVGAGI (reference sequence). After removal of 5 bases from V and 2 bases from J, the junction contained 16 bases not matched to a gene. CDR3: CASSPHSVSGGPAYEQYF. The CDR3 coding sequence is TGTGCCAGCAGTCCCCACTCCGTTAGCGGGGGACCCGCCTACGAGCAGTACTTC.

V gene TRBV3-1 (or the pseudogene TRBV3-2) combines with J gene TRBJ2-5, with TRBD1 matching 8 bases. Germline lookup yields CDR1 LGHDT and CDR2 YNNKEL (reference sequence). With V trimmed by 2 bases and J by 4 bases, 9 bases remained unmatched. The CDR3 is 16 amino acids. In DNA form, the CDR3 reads TGTGCCAGCAGCCAAAGGCGGGACAGGAGAGGAGAGACCCAGTACTTC. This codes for CASSQRRDRRGETQYF.

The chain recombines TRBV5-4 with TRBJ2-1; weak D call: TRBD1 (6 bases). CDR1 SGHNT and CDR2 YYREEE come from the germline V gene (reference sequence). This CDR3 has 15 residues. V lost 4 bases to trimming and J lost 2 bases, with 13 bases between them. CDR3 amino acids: CASSPPDSAYNEQFF. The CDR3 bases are TGTGCCAGCAGCCCCCCGGACAGCGCCTACAATGAGCAGTTCTTC.

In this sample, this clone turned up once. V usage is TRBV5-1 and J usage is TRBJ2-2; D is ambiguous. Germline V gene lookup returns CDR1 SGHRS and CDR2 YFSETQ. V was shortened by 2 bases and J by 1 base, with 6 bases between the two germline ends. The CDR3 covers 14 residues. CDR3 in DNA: TGCGCCAGCAGCTTAAACAGGAACACCGGGGAGCTGTTTTTT. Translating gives CASSLNRNTGELFF.

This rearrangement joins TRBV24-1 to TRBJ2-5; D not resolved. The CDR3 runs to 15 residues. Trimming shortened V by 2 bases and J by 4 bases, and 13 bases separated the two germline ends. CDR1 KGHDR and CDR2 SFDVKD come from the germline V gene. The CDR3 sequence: CATSDSRGGGETQYF. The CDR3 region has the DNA TGTGCCACCAGTGATTCTAGAGGCGGTGGAGAGACCCAGTACTTC.

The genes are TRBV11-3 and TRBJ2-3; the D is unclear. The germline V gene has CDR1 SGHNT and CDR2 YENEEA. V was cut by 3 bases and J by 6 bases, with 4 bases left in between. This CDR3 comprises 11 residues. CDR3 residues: CASSLGDTQYF. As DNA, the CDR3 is TGTGCCAGCAGCTTGGGTGATACGCAGTATTTT.

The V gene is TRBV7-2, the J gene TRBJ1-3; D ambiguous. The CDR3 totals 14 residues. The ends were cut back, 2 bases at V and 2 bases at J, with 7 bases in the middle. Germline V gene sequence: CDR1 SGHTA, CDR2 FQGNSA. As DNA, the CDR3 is TGTGCCAGCAGCTTAAACCCAGCTGGAAACACCATATATTTT. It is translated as CASSLNPAGNTIYF. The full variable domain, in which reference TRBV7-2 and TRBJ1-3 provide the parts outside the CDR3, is GAGVSQSPSNKVTEKGKDVELRCDPISGHTALYWYRQSLGQGLEFLIYFQGNSAPDKSGLPSDRFSAERTGGSVSTLTIQRTQQEDSAVYLCASSLNPAGNTIYFGEGSWLTVV.

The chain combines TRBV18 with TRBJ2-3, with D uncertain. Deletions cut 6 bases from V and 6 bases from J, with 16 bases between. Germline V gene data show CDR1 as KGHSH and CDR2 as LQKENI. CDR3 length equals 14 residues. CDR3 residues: CASSPPVPPDTQYF. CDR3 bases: TGTGCCAGCTCTCCCCCCGTCCCTCCCGATACGCAGTATTTT.

Written as DNA, the CDR3 is TGTGCCAGCAATTTTGGAGGGCTCAACGCTGAAGCTTTCTTT. It translates to CASNFGGLNAEAFF. The chain employs TRBV6-5 and TRBJ1-1, with D uncertain. The V gene's germline CDR1 is MNHEY and CDR2 SVGAGI. V lost 7 bases to trimming and J lost 6 bases, with 18 bases between them. CDR3 length equals 14 residues.

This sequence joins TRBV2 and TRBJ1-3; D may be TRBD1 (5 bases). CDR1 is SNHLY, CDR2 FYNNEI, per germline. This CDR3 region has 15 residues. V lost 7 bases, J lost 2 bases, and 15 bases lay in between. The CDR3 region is CASNPQGLPGNTIYF. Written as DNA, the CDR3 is TGTGCCAGCAATCCGCAGGGCCTCCCTGGAAACACCATATATTTT.

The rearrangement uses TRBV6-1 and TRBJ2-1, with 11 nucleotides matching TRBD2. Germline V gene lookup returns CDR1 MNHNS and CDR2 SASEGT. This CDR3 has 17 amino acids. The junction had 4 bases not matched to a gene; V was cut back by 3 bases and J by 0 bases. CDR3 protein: CASSDRSGGGSYNEQFF. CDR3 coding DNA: TGTGCCAGCAGTGACCGTAGCGGGGGGGGCTCCTACAATGAGCAGTTCTTC.

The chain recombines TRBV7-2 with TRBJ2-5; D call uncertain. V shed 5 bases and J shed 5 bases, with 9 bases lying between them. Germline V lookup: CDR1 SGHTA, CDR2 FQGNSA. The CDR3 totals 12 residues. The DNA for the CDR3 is TGTGCCAGCAGCCTTAGTAGGGAGACCCAGTACTTC. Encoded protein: CASSLSRETQYF.

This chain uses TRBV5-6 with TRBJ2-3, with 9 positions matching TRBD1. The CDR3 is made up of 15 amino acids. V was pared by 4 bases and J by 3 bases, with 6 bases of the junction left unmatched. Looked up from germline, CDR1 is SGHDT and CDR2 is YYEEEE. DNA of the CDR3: TGTGCCAGCAGCCCGGGGACAGGGAGAACAGATACGCAGTATTTT. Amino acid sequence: CASSPGTGRTDTQYF.

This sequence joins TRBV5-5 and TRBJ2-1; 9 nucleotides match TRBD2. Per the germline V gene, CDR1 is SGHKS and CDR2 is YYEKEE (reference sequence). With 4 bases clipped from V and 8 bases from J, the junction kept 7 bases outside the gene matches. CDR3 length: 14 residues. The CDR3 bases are TGTGCCAGCAGCCTTCTAGCGGGGCCCCATGAGCAGTTCTTC. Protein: CASSLLAGPHEQFF.

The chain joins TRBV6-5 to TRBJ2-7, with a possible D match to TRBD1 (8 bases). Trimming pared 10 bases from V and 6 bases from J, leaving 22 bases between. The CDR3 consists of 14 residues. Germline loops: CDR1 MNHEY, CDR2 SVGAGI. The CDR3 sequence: CATRWQGAGAEQYV. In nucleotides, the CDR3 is TGTGCCACAAGGTGGCAGGGGGCGGGGGCCGAGCAGTACGTC.

The CDR3 nucleotides read TGTGCCAGCAGCGTACAGAGTGGCACTGAAGCTTTCTTT. Translating gives CASSVQSGTEAFF. V gene TRBV9 combines with J gene TRBJ1-1; D not certain. There are 13 residues in the CDR3. The germline CDR1 and CDR2 sequences are SGDLS and YYNGEE. V lost 1 base and J lost 4, with 8 bases in between.

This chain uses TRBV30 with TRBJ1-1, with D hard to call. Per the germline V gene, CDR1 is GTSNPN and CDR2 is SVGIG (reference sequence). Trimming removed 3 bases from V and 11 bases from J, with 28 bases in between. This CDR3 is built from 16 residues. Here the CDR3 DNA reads TGTGCCTGGAGCATAAGCAGGACGGACGGTTCCTTGGAGGCTTTCTTT. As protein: CAWSISRTDGSLEAFF.

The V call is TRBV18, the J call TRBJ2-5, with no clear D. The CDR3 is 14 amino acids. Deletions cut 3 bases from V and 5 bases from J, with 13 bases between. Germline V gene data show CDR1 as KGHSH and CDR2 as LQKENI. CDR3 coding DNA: TGTGCCAGCTCACCGGTGGAGCTCCAGGAGACCCAGTACTTC. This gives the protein CASSPVELQETQYF.

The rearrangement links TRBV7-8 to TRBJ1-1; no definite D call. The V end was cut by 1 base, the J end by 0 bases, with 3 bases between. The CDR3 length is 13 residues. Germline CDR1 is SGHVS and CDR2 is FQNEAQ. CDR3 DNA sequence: TGTGCCAGCAGCTTAGAGGTGAACACTGAAGCTTTCTTT. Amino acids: CASSLEVNTEAFF.

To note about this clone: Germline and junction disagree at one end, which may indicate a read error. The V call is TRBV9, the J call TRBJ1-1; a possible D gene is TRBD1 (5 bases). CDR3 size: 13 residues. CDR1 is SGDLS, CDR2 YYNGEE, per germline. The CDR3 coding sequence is TGTGCCAGCAGCTCCTCAGGGCCTCGGGGTTCGGTCTTT. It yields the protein CASSSSGPRGSVF.